The 13 T cell receptor beta chains listed next were all sequenced from one sample in a study of a mutant IDH1 vaccine in newly diagnosed glioma. TCRdb keeps only in-frame clones here, not all; method: immunoSEQ multiplex PCR. This sample has tens of thousands of clones, with under 80% found just once. Their antigen targets remain unknown. Time point in this sample: week 23, last vaccination. Vaccine doses each comprised 300 ug of mutant IDH1 20-mer peptide, with topical imiquimod. The source was PBMCs, collected from a glioma patient whose treatment included an IDH1 peptide vaccine. These receptor sequences come from a middle-aged woman with glioma. Some clones in this sample may be carry-over from other donors' samples.

The chain carries TRBV2 and TRBJ2-7; D assignment may be TRBD1 or TRBD2 (6 bases each). The CDR3 sequence is 13 residues long. Germline-derived CDR1 and CDR2 are SNHLY and FYNNEI. Trimming took 2 bases from V and 4 from J, leaving 9 bases between them. The CDR3 bases are TGTGCCAGCAGTGAAACAGGGAGGTACGAGCAGTACTTC. Translating it yields CASSETGRYEQYF. The entire variable domain, with the rest obtained from reference TRBV2 and TRBJ2-7, is as follows: EPEVTQTPSHQVTQMGQEVILRCVPISNHLYFYWYRQILGQKVEFLVSFYNNEISEKSEIFDDQFSVERPDGSNFTLKIRSTKLEDSAMYFCASSETGRYEQYFGPGTRLTVT.

The genes are TRBV6-5 and TRBJ2-3; D ambiguous. Germline loops: CDR1 MNHEY, CDR2 SVGAGI. V gave up 7 bases and J gave up 3 bases, with 14 bases separating them. The CDR3 extends over 14 amino acids. This CDR3 is CASTVALGTDTQYF. The CDR3 DNA reads TGTGCCAGCACCGTGGCCCTTGGGACAGATACGCAGTATTTT.

The chain is built from TRBV9 and TRBJ1-2; the D gene is possibly TRBD1 (6 bases). This CDR3 has 14 amino acids. CDR1 is SGDLS and CDR2 is YYNGEE in the germline V gene. The ends were cut back, 3 bases at V and 1 base at J, with 10 bases in the middle. The CDR3 here is CASSAQGYNYGYTF. In nucleotides, the CDR3 is TGTGCCAGCAGCGCACAGGGATATAACTATGGCTACACCTTC.

This clone is deemed medium-sized. The CDR3: CASSQDGAGIYTF. For the CDR3, the DNA is TGCGCCAGCAGCCAAGATGGGGCAGGAATATACACCTTC. The chain couples TRBV4-3 to TRBJ1-2; TRBD1 might be the D (5 bases). Trimming removed 0 bases from V and 11 bases from J, with 13 bases in between. This CDR3 region has 13 residues. Germline CDR1 is LGHNA and CDR2 is YSLEER.

The chain employs TRBV7-6 and TRBJ1-1; D is unresolved. The CDR3 consists of 12 residues. CDR1 and CDR2 from the germline V gene are SGHVS and FNYEAQ. V lost 2 bases and J 5 bases, leaving 6 bases between the germline ends. CDR3 amino acids: CASSLLGTEAFF. The CDR3 DNA is TGTGCCAGCAGCTTATTGGGGACTGAAGCTTTCTTT.

The chain couples TRBV7-8 to TRBJ2-7; D unresolved. From germline, CDR1 is SGHVS and CDR2 FQNEAQ. The CDR3 contains 13 residues. With 5 bases removed from V and 3 bases from J, the gap between germline ends came to 11 bases. CDR3 protein: CASSPGPLYEQYF. The CDR3, as DNA: TGTGCCAGCAGCCCTGGACCACTCTACGAGCAGTACTTC.

The DNA of the CDR3 is TGTGCCACCCAGGATCCCAGTATGTGGAAGACAGAAGGAGGCGGGAGCTACACCTTC. Amino acids: CATQDPSMWKTEGGGSYTF. This chain links TRBV19 with TRBJ1-2; possibly TRBD1 for D (5 bases). From germline, CDR1 is LNHDA and CDR2 SQIVND (reference sequence). CDR3 length: 19 amino acids. V lost 10 bases and J 9 bases, leaving 39 bases between the germline ends.

The rearrangement links TRBV10-3 to TRBJ2-3, with 8 bases that match TRBD2. From germline, CDR1 is ENHRY and CDR2 SYGVKD. The CDR3 has 14 residues. V trimming: 8 bases; J trimming: 7 bases; junction bases outside the gene matches: 11. This chain's CDR3 is CAIRGSGSGHTQYF. The CDR3 coding sequence is TGTGCCATCCGGGGGAGCGGGAGCGGTCATACGCAGTATTTT.

This clone was detected once. The chain uses TRBV4-2 and TRBJ1-2; D not resolved. The CDR3 covers 12 residues. Germline loops: CDR1 LGHNA, CDR2 YNFKEQ. With 1 base removed from V and 7 bases from J, the gap between germline ends came to 7 bases. Written as DNA, the CDR3 is TGTGCCAGCAGCCAAGCCATCTCTGGCTACACCTTC. Translated, it gives CASSQAISGYTF.

V gene TRBV5-1 combines with J gene TRBJ2-4; the D gene could be TRBD1 or TRBD2 (7 bases each). V was shortened by 0 bases and J by 0 bases, with 19 bases between the two germline ends. The CDR3 totals 19 residues. Germline values: CDR1 SGHRS, CDR2 YFSETQ. The chain's CDR3 is CASSLEAGGVPLAKNIQYF. The CDR3 bases are TGCGCCAGCAGCTTGGAGGCAGGGGGGGTACCTCTAGCCAAAAACATTCAGTACTTC.

This chain joins TRBV19 and TRBJ1-2, with a tentative D call TRBD1 (5 bases). Trimming stripped 1 base from V and 8 bases from J, with 11 bases between. The CDR3 contains 13 residues. Germline CDR1 LNHDA, CDR2 SQIVND (reference sequence). The CDR3 DNA follows: TGTGCCAGTAGTATAGCACAGGTTGGCGGCTACACCTTC. The encoded protein is CASSIAQVGGYTF.

The chain recombines TRBV7-9 with TRBJ1-4, with 8 nucleotides matching TRBD1. Per the germline V gene, CDR1 is SEHNR and CDR2 is FQNEAQ (reference sequence). The J segment lost 5 bases and the V segment lost 5 bases, leaving 7 bases of the junction unmatched. The CDR3 covers 15 residues. The CDR3 coding sequence is TGTGCCAGCAGCCCCCCGGACAGGGAAAATGAAAAACTGTTTTTT. This codes for CASSPPDRENEKLFF.

This clone came up once. V usage is TRBV6-1 and J usage is TRBJ2-2; D is uncertain. The V end was cut by 4 bases, the J end by 4 bases, with 7 bases between. The CDR3 totals 13 residues. CDR1 and CDR2 (germline): MNHNS, SASEGT. Here the CDR3 reads CASSVSFTGELFF. CDR3 bases: TGTGCCAGCAGTGTTAGCTTCACCGGGGAGCTGTTTTTT.